A selection of T cell receptor beta chains follows, all from one sample in a study of blood T cell repertoires in COVID-19. The assay was immunoSEQ multiplex PCR, and TCRdb's table has in-frame clones only and misses some. The sample includes hundreds of thousands of clones, approximately 88% of them seen just once. The sample comprised PBMCs or T cells enriched from blood (not recorded which). Receptors originate from a woman aged 30 to 39 who had recovered from COVID-19. CDR3s include the opening cysteine and the closing phenylalanine or tryptophan. The order of the fields is D gene, clone size, J gene, V gene, CDR3 protein, CDR3 DNA. A D gene is named only where the DNA matches it firmly. Clone size is not always given. Where it is, it says once, few, many or a class for expanded clones.

>TRBD2|-|TRBJ2-7|TRBV27
CASSLLLAGGPSGEQYF
TGTGCCAGCAGTTTATTACTCGCGGGAGGGCCCTCGGGCGAGCAGTACTTC
>-|-|TRBJ1-1|TRBV5-1
CASSLGPSTEAFF
TGCGCCAGCAGCTTGGGTCCCAGCACTGAAGCTTTCTTT
>-|-|TRBJ1-2|TRBV27
CASSLSVLDGYTF
TGTGCCAGCAGTTTGAGTGTCCTGGATGGCTACACCTTC
>TRBD2|once|TRBJ2-3|TRBV19
CASRGGGSDTQYF
TGTGCCAGTAGGGGCGGGGGATCAGATACGCAGTATTTT
>-|once|TRBJ1-2|TRBV9
CASSVVGANYGYTF
TGTGCCAGCAGCGTCGTAGGGGCTAACTATGGCTACACCTTC
>-|-|TRBJ1-6|TRBV7-2
CASSLTGVSYNSPLHF
TGTGCCAGCAGCTTAACGGGGGTATCCTATAATTCACCCCTCCACTTT
>TRBD2|-|TRBJ2-1|TRBV27
CASSGSLGGRGGRKFYNEQFF
TGTGCCAGCAGTGGGTCCCTCGGGGGACGGGGGGGCCGTAAGTTCTACAATGAGCAGTTCTTC
>TRBD1|-|TRBJ2-7|TRBV4-1
CASSLSQGANEQYF
TGCGCCAGCAGCCTTTCTCAGGGGGCCAACGAGCAGTACTTC
>-|-|TRBJ1-4|TRBV28
CASTETRTWEKLFF
TGTGCCAGCACCGAGACTCGTACATGGGAAAAACTGTTTTTT
>-|-|TRBJ2-7|TRBV19
CASSGTQSYEQYF
TGTGCCAGTTCCGGGACACAGTCCTACGAGCAGTACTTC
>TRBD2|-|TRBJ2-5|TRBV5-1
CASSTGLAGELGGETQYF
TGCGCCAGCAGCACAGGACTAGCGGGGGAACTGGGGGGAGAGACCCAGTACTTC
>-|-|TRBJ1-1|TRBV5-1
CASSLRGATEAFF
TGCGCCAGCAGCTTGAGGGGCGCCACTGAAGCTTTCTTT
>-|-|TRBJ2-5|TRBV19
CASSIGGLKYQETQYF
TGTGCCAGTAGTATAGGAGGTCTGAAGTACCAAGAGACCCAGTACTTC
>TRBD2|-|TRBJ2-1|TRBV23-1
CASSLSAGEAYNEQFF
TGCGCCAGCAGTCTATCAGCGGGAGAGGCCTACAATGAGCAGTTCTTC
>TRBD1|-|TRBJ1-2|TRBV29-1
CSVGGQGRGYGYTF
TGCAGCGTTGGAGGACAGGGGCGGGGCTATGGCTACACCTTC
>TRBD1|few|TRBJ1-1|TRBV18
CASSPRDSLNTEAFF
TGTGCCAGCTCACCGCGGGACAGCTTGAACACTGAAGCTTTCTTT
>TRBD1|-|TRBJ2-1|TRBV11-3
CASSPGQGADEQFF
TGTGCCAGCAGCCCAGGACAGGGGGCAGATGAGCAGTTCTTC
>-|-|TRBJ2-5|TRBV3-1/TRBV3-2
CASSHPRGSARVGETQYF
TGTGCCAGCAGCCACCCACGGGGGAGCGCCCGGGTCGGAGAGACCCAGTACTTC
>TRBD1|once|TRBJ1-4|TRBV28
CASSSGQGLEKLFF
TGTGCCAGCAGTTCGGGACAGGGTCTAGAAAAACTGTTTTTT
>TRBD1|-|TRBJ2-7|TRBV9
CASSVGTGREQYF
TGTGCCAGCAGCGTAGGGACAGGGAGGGAGCAGTACTTC
>-|-|TRBJ1-2|TRBV27
CASSPRRAGWSNYGYTF
TGTGCCAGCAGTCCCCGTCGGGCAGGGTGGTCTAACTATGGCTACACCTTC
>TRBD2|-|TRBJ2-3|TRBV9
CASSTSGKSTDTQYF
TGTGCCAGCAGCACTAGCGGGAAGAGCACAGATACGCAGTATTTT
>-|-|TRBJ2-3|TRBV28
CASRRTDTDTQYF
TGTGCCAGCCGACGGACTGACACAGATACGCAGTATTTT
>-|-|TRBJ2-7|TRBV14
CASSQAPPVVPTRTWQYF
TGTGCCAGCAGCCAAGCCCCCCCGGTCGTACCCACCCGTACGTGGCAGTACTTC
>-|-|TRBJ1-4|TRBV15
CATSSRGFQEEKLFF
TGTGCCACCAGCAGCCGAGGGTTTCAAGAGGAAAAACTGTTTTTT
>-|-|TRBJ1-1|TRBV28
CASRDRQVRGGTEAFF
TGTGCCAGCAGGGATCGACAGGTACGAGGGGGCACTGAAGCTTTCTTT
>TRBD2|-|TRBJ2-7|TRBV5-1
CASSTGGGYEQYF
TGCGCCAGCAGCACGGGAGGGGGCTACGAGCAGTACTTC
>TRBD2|-|TRBJ2-5|TRBV7-3
CASSLSPPRLAGGPETQYF
TGTGCCAGCAGCTTATCCCCCCCCAGGCTAGCGGGGGGGCCTGAGACCCAGTACTTC
>-|-|TRBJ2-7|TRBV7-8
CASSPLRSEQYF
TGTGCCAGCAGCCCCCTAAGAAGCGAGCAGTACTTC
>TRBD1|-|TRBJ2-2|TRBV15
CATSRPGTGGHGELFF
TGTGCCACCAGCAGACCCGGGACAGGGGGCCACGGGGAGCTGTTTTTT
>-|-|TRBJ1-1|TRBV5-4
CASSSAGEAFF
TGTGCCAGCAGCTCCGCCGGTGAAGCTTTCTTT
>-|-|TRBJ1-1|TRBV19
CASSIWKGTLNTEAFF
TGTGCCAGTAGTATATGGAAGGGGACATTGAACACTGAAGCTTTCTTT
>TRBD2|-|TRBJ2-2|TRBV2
CASSEKGKAGVRTDTGELFF
TGTGCCAGCAGTGAAAAGGGTAAGGCGGGAGTCAGAACGGACACCGGGGAGCTGTTTTTT
>-|once|TRBJ1-2|TRBV6-2/TRBV6-3
CASSYRSEAGYTF
TGTGCCAGCAGTTACAGGTCAGAGGCTGGCTACACCTTC
>-|-|TRBJ2-1|TRBV3-1/TRBV3-2
CASSLTVTEQFF
TGTGCCAGCAGCCTGACTGTTACTGAGCAGTTCTTC
>-|-|TRBJ1-2|TRBV7-3
CASSLGAGAARGYTF
TGTGCCAGCAGCTTAGGGGCAGGGGCCGCTCGGGGCTACACCTTC
>-|-|TRBJ1-6|TRBV27
CASSLVRGARDNSPLHF
TGTGCCAGCAGTTTAGTCAGGGGCGCTCGGGATAATTCACCCCTCCACTTT
>-|-|TRBJ1-1|TRBV10-3
CAISESAEMNTEAFF
TGTGCCATCAGTGAGTCGGCGGAGATGAACACTGAAGCTTTCTTT
>TRBD1|-|TRBJ2-7|TRBV4-3
CASSPGQGGYEQYF
TGCGCCAGCAGCCCGGGACAGGGCGGCTACGAGCAGTACTTC
>-|-|TRBJ1-2|TRBV18
CASSPNRIYGYTF
TGTGCCAGCTCACCAAATAGAATCTATGGCTACACCTTC
>TRBD2|-|TRBJ2-1|TRBV9
CATGPRTSRDNEQFF
TGTGCCACTGGGCCTAGGACTAGCCGAGACAATGAGCAGTTCTTC
>-|-|TRBJ2-2|TRBV5-4
CASSFNGGGELFF
TGTGCCAGCAGCTTTAACGGAGGCGGGGAGCTGTTTTTT
>-|once|TRBJ1-2|TRBV28
CATVEGANYGYTF
TGTGCCACCGTCGAGGGAGCTAACTATGGCTACACCTTC
>-|-|TRBJ1-2|TRBV6-1
CASSELASRGGYTF
TGTGCCAGCAGTGAATTGGCATCCAGGGGTGGCTACACCTTC
>TRBD1|-|TRBJ1-4|TRBV5-1
CASSRWTGEKLFF
TGCGCCAGCAGCAGATGGACAGGGGAAAAACTGTTTTTT
>-|once|TRBJ1-1|TRBV11-3
CASSSDHLPGTNTEAFF
TGTGCCAGCAGCTCCGATCATCTGCCAGGGACTAACACTGAAGCTTTCTTT
>TRBD1|-|TRBJ1-6|TRBV3-1/TRBV3-2
CASSQGTGGSPLHF
TGTGCCAGCAGCCAAGGGACAGGGGGGTCACCCCTCCACTTT
>-|once|TRBJ2-3|TRBV18
CASSPLNSGASTDTQYF
TGTGCCAGCTCACCCCTAAATAGCGGTGCTAGCACAGATACGCAGTATTTT
>TRBD2|-|TRBJ2-7|TRBV19
CASSPGGSYEQYF
TGTGCCAGTAGCCCGGGGGGCTCCTACGAGCAGTACTTC
>-|-|TRBJ1-4|TRBV19
CASTPGRPKRGEKLFF
TGTGCCAGTACCCCCGGTAGGCCCAAGAGAGGGGAAAAACTGTTTTTT
>TRBD1|-|TRBJ2-5|TRBV28
CASGLPGTGVQETQYF
TGTGCCAGCGGGCTTCCCGGGACAGGGGTCCAAGAGACCCAGTACTTC
>-|once|TRBJ2-1|TRBV24-1
CATSDFPSGRNNEQFF
TGTGCCACCAGTGATTTCCCCTCCGGCAGGAACAATGAGCAGTTCTTC
>-|-|TRBJ1-1|TRBV7-9
CASSYRVGTEAFF
TGTGCCAGCAGCTACAGGGTTGGCACTGAAGCTTTCTTT
>-|-|TRBJ2-4|TRBV4-3
CASSQGQGRDIQYF
TGCGCCAGCAGCCAAGGTCAGGGTCGGGACATTCAGTACTTC
>TRBD2|-|TRBJ2-2|TRBV28
CASSSWSPTSGSGGAGELFF
TGTGCCAGCAGTTCCTGGAGCCCGACTAGCGGGAGCGGGGGGGCCGGGGAGCTGTTTTTT
>TRBD1|few|TRBJ1-2|TRBV18
CASSPIQGATNYGYTF
TGTGCCAGCTCACCAATACAGGGGGCCACAAACTATGGCTACACCTTC
>-|-|TRBJ2-3|TRBV7-9
CASSPRGTDTQYF
TGTGCCAGCAGCCCCCGGGGCACAGATACGCAGTATTTT
>-|-|TRBJ2-4|TRBV9
CASSVGGDGTKNIQYF
TGTGCCAGCAGCGTGGGCGGGGACGGAACCAAAAACATTCAGTACTTC
>TRBD2|-|TRBJ2-1|TRBV5-4
CASSDSGGELNEQFF
TGTGCCAGCAGCGATAGCGGGGGGGAACTTAATGAGCAGTTCTTC
>-|once|TRBJ2-2|TRBV6-5
CASSYSRVNTGELFF
TGTGCCAGCAGTTACAGCCGAGTGAACACCGGGGAGCTGTTTTTT